Given below is one T cell receptor beta chain in context. No antigen is known for it. No qualities accompany the bases; no much larger clone lies one base away. The data were obtained in a study of cytomegalovirus exposure and HLA in healthy donors (dated by TCRdb to 2016 to 2017). Notes on the research overall: According to a later analysis, the 120 or so validation repertoires were produced on the same platform as the roughly 700 repertoires of the first cohort. The study aimed to test whether cataloging public T cell receptors could reveal signatures of past pathogen exposure. Along with the approximately 700-subject first cohort, a separate validation cohort of some 130 different subjects was used. To predict cytomegalovirus infection status, the study brought together high-throughput TCR immunosequencing, statistical association of individual TCRs with disease status, and machine learning.

Donors formed part of the validation cohort, which comprised over a hundred subjects and was distinct from the first cohort of under 750 subjects. Study-wide conclusions, independent of this receptor: In vitro tests confirmed that a few of the cytomegalovirus-associated TCR beta chains recognize cytomegalovirus antigens. Of the cluster scores, approximately 94% were above 0 in a later analysis, which found that TCRs clustered in the first cohort also tended to co-occur in the roughly 130 validation repertoires. Most TCR sequences were observed very rarely across donors, whereas some public TCRs were present in many individuals. The study gave a list of over 150 TCR beta chains associated with cytomegalovirus. The authors suggested that the approach could potentially be generalized to other disease states and immunological phenotypes. The classifier was reported to diagnose cytomegalovirus status with high specificity and sensitivity in both the original and validation cohorts. A later analysis had no HLA typing for the validation cohort, so co-occurrence there was scored across all 110 or so repertoires.

Trimming accounts for 11 bases at V and 1 base at J, while the number of junction bases matched to no gene is 7. CDR1 and CDR2 were assigned from the germline V gene (reference sequence) as MNHNY and SVGAGI. Inclusive of the bounding cysteine and phenylalanine, the CDR3 is 13 residues long. The DNA shown is the 39-base CDR3, in frame from base 1. Library prep was done by the immunoSEQ multiplex PCR assay. In the original analysis: A statistical classification framework was built for diagnosing cytomegalovirus status from the catalog of TCR beta chain sequences. Held by TCRdb, this immuneACCESS table contains in-frame sequences only and omits some clones. Under half of the omission traces to an unresolved V gene where checked; the cause of the rest is unknown. V and J calls and clone size follow that table, whereas D and trimming were derived from the DNA. The sample table lists 120,000 to 150,000 clones, 80% to 90% of them with a count of one. The top ten constitute 2.9% of the sample.

Recombination linked TRBV6-6 to TRBJ1-1, with 7 bases matching TRBD1. The material sequenced was PBMCs. The clonotype comes from a man in his late teens or twenties in good health and CMV-seronegative. CDR3 region: CAGQAQWNTEAFF. The DNA sequence follows: TGTGCCGGACAGGCCCAGTGGAACACTGAAGCTTTCTTT.